This T cell receptor beta chain was sequenced during a study of Ad26.COV2.S vaccination and SARS-CoV-2 variants. Study-wide context: Ad26.COV2.S arm of COV1001 included the donor. Study-level findings and limits: For non-spike TCRs, breadth in vaccine recipients resembled that in placebo recipients. Using TCR breadth and depth analyses may have led to underestimated total T cell responses. Participants in the vaccine arm had higher spike-specific TCR breadth; placebo recipients had lower.

As to treatment: around 19 received Ad26.COV2.S at low or high dose, single or two shots; several received placebo; per-sample allocation not given. Following the first vaccine or placebo injection, samples were taken on day 63. Only in-frame clones appear in the TCRdb table, and some are missing; sequencing was by immunoSEQ multiplex PCR. The repertoire consists of around 450,000 clones, with around nine tenths occurring once and the leading ten covering 12%. Worth noting for this clone: Its antigen is still unknown.

V was shortened by 5 bases and J by 0 bases, with 13 bases between the two germline ends. CDR1 is SGHTA and CDR2 is FQGNSA in the germline V gene. The CDR3 covers 15 residues. The TCR comes from a person aged 18 to 59 who received the Ad26.COV2.S COVID-19 vaccine or a placebo. The sequencing here drew on peripheral blood, taken in a trial of Ad26.COV2.S vaccine versus placebo. V and J are TRBV7-2 and TRBJ1-2; possible D gene TRBD1, 5 bases. The CDR3 coding sequence is TGTGCCAGCAGCCTCGGGGGGATTACTAACTATGGCTACACCTTC. Translating it yields CASSLGGITNYGYTF.